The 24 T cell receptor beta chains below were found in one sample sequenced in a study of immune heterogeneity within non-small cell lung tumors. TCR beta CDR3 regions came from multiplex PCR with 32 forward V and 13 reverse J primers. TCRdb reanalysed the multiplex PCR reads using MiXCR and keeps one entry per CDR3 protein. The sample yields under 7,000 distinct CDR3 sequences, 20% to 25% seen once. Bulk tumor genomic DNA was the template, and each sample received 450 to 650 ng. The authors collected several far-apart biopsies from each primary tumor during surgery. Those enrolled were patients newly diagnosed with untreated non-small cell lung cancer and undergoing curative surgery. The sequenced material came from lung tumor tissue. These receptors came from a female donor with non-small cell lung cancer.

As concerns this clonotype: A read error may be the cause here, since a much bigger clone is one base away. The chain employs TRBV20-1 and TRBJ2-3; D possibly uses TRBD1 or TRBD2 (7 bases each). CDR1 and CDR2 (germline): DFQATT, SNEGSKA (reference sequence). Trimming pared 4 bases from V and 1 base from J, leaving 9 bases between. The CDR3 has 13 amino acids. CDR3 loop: CSATGGGTDTQYF. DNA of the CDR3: TGCAGTGCTACAGGGGGGGGCACAGATACGCAGTATTTT.

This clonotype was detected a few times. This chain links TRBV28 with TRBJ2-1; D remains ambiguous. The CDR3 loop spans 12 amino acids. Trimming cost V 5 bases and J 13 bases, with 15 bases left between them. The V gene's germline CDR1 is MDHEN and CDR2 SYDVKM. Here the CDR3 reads CASSPSRGNQFF. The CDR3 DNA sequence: TGTGCCAGCAGTCCCTCCCGTGGAAATCAGTTCTTC. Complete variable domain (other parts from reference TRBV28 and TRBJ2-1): DVKVTQSSRYLVKRTGEKVFLECVQDMDHENMFWYRQDPGLGLRLIYFSYDVKMKEKGDIPEGYSVSREKKERFSLILESASTNQTSMYLCASSPSRGNQFFGPGTRLTVL.

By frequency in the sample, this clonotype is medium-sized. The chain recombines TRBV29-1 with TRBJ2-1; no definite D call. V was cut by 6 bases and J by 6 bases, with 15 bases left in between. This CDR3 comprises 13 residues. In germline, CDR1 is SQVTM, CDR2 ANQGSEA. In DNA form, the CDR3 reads TGCAGCGTAAAGGGAATGGTCTTCAATGAGCAGTTCTTC. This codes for CSVKGMVFNEQFF.

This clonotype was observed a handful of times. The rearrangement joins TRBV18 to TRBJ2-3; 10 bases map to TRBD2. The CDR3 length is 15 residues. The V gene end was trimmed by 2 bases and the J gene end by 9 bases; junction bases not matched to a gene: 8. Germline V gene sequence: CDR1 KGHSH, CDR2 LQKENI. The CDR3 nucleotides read TGTGCCAGCTCACCAAGAGAGGGACTAGCGTCCACGCAGTATTTT. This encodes CASSPREGLASTQYF.

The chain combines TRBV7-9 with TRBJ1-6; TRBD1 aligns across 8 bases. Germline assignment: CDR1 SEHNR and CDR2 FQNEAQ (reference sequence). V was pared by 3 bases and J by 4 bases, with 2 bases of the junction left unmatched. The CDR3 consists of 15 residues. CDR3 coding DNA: TGTGCCAGCAGCTTCGGGACAGGATATAATTCACCCCTCCACTTT. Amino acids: CASSFGTGYNSPLHF.

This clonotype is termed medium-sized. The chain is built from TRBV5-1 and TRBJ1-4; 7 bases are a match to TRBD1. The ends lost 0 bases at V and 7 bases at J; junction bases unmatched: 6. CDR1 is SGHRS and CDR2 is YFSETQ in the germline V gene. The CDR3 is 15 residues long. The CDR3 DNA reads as TGCGCCAGCAGCTTGGATCCCGGGACAGTTGAAAAACTGTTTTTT. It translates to CASSLDPGTVEKLFF. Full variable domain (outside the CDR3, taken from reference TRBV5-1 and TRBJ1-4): KAGVTQTPRYLIKTRGQQVTLSCSPISGHRSVSWYQQTPGQGLQFLFEYFSETQRNKGNFPGRFSGRQFSNSRSEMNVSTLELGDSALYLCASSLDPGTVEKLFFGSGTQLSVL.

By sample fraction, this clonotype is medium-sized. CDR3 in DNA: TGTGCCAGCAGCTCGGACTTCAGCTCCTACGAGCAGTACTTC. Amino acid sequence: CASSSDFSSYEQYF. The gene calls are TRBV7-2 and TRBJ2-7; possibly TRBD2 for D (5 bases). The germline V and J ends were trimmed by 4 bases and 0 bases, with 10 bases remaining between them. The CDR3 has 14 amino acids. From germline, CDR1 is SGHTA and CDR2 FQGNSA.

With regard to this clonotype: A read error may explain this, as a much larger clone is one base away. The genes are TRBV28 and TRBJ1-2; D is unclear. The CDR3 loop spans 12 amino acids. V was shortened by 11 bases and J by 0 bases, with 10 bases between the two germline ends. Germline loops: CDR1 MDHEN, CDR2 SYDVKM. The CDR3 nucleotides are TGTGCCCTGAAGGGAACTAACTATGGCTACACCTTC. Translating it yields CALKGTNYGYTF.

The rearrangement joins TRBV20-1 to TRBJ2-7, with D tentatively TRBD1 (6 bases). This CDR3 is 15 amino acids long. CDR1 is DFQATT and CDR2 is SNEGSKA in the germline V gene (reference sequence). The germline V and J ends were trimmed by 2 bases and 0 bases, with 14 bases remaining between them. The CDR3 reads CSARPPTGGSYEQYF. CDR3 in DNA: TGCAGTGCTAGACCTCCGACAGGCGGCTCCTACGAGCAGTACTTC.

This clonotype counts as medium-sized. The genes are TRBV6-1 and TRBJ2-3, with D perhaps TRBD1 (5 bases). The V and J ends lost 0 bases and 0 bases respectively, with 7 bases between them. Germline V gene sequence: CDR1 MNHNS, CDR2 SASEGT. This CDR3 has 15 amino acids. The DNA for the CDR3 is TGTGCCAGCAGTGAAGCTCCAGGGAGCACAGATACGCAGTATTTT. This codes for CASSEAPGSTDTQYF.

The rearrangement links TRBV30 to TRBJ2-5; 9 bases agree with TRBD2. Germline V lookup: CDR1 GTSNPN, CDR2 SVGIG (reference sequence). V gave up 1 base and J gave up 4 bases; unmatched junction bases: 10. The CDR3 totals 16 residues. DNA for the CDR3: TGTGCCTGGAGTGCGGGTCGCGGGAGGGGCGGAGAGACCCAGTACTTC. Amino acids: CAWSAGRGRGGETQYF. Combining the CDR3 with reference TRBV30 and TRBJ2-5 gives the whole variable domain SQTIHQWPATLVQPVGSPLSLECTVEGTSNPNLYWYRQAAGRGLQLLFYSVGIGQISSEVPQNLSASRPQDRQFILSSKKLLLSDSGFYLCAWSAGRGRGGETQYFGPGTRLLVL.

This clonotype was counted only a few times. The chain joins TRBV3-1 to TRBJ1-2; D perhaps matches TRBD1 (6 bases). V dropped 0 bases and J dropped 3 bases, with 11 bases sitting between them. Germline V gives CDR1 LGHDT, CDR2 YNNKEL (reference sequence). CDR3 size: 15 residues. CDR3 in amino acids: CASSQDRGRDYGYTF. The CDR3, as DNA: TGTGCCAGCAGCCAAGATCGGGGGCGGGACTATGGCTACACCTTC.

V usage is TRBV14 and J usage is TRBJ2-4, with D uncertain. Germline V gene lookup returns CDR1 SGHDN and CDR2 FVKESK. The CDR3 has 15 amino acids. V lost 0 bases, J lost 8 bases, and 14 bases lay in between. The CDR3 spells CASSQDGEFLDIQYF. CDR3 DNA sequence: TGTGCCAGCAGCCAAGATGGAGAGTTCTTGGACATTCAGTACTTC.

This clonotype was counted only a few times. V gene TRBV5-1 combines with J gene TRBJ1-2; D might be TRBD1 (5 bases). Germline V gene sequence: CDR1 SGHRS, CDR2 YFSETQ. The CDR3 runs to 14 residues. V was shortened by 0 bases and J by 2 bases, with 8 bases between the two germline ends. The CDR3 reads CASSLEAGNYGYTF. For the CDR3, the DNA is TGCGCCAGCAGCTTGGAGGCAGGGAACTATGGCTACACCTTC. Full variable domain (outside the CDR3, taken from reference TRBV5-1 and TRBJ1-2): KAGVTQTPRYLIKTRGQQVTLSCSPISGHRSVSWYQQTPGQGLQFLFEYFSETQRNKGNFPGRFSGRQFSNSRSEMNVSTLELGDSALYLCASSLEAGNYGYTFGSGTRLTVV.

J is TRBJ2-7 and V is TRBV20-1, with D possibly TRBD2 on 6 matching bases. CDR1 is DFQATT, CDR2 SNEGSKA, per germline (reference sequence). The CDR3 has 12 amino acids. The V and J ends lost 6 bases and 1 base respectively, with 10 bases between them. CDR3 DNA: TGCAGTGCGAGGCGGGGATCCTACGAGCAGTACTTC. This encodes CSARRGSYEQYF.

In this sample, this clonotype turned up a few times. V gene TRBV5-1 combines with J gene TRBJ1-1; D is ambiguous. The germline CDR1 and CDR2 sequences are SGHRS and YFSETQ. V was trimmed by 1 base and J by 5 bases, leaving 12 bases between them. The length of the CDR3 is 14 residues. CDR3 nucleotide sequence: TGCGCCAGCAGCTTGAGTGGCCGGGGTACTGAAGCTTTCTTT. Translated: CASSLSGRGTEAFF.

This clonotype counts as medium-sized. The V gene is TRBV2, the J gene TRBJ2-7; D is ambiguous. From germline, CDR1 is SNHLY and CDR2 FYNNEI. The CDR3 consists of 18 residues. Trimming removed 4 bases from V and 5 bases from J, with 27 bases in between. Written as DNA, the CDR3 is TGTGCCAGCAGTGGCAATGCACCAGGCCTCTCGATTTTAGACGAGCAGTACTTC. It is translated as CASSGNAPGLSILDEQYF.

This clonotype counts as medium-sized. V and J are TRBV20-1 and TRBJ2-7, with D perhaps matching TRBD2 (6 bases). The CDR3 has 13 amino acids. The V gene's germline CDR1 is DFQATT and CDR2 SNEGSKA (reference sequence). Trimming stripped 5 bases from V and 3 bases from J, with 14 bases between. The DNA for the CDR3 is TGCAGTGCTGTAAAACCGGGAGTCTACGAGCAGTACTTC. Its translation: CSAVKPGVYEQYF.

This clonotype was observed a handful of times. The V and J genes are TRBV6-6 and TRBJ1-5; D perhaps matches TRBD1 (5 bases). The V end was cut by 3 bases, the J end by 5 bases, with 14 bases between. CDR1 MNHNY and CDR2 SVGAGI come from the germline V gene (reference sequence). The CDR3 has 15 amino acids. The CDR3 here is CASSYSGQGDQPQHF. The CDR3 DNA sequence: TGTGCCAGCAGTTATTCGGGGCAGGGCGATCAGCCCCAGCATTTT.

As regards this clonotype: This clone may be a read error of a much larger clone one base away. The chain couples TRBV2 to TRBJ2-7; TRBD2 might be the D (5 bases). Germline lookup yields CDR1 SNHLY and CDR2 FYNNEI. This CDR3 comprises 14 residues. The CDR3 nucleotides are TGTGCCAGCATGCAGGACGGGAACTTGTACGACCAGTACTTC. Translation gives CASMQDGNLYDQYF.

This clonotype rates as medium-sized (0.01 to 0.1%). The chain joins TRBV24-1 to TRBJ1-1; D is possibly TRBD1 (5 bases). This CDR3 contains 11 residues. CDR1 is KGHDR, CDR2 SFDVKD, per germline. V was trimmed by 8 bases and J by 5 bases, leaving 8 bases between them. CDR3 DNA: TGTGCCACCACTGAGGGGACTGAAGCTTTCTTT. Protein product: CATTEGTEAFF.

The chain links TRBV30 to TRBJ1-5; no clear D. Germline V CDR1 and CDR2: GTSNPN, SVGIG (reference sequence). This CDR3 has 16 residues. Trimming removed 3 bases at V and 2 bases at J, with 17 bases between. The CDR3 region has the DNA TGTGCCTGGAGCCCACCGATGGGTGTTGGCAATCAGCCCCAGCATTTT. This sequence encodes CAWSPPMGVGNQPQHF.

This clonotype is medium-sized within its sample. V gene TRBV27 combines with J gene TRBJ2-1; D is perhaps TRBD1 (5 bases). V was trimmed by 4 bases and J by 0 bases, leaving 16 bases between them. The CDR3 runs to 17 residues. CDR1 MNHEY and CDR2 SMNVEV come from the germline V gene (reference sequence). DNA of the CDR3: TGTGCCAGCAGTTCGGGCGCAGGGCCTCTCTCCTACAATGAGCAGTTCTTC. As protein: CASSSGAGPLSYNEQFF.

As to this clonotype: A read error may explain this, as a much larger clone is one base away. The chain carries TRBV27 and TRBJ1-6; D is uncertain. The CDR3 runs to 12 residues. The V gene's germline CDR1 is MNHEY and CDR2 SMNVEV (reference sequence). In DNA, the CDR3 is TGTGCCAGCAGTCCCAATAATTCACCCATCCACTTT. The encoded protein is CASSPNNSPIHF.